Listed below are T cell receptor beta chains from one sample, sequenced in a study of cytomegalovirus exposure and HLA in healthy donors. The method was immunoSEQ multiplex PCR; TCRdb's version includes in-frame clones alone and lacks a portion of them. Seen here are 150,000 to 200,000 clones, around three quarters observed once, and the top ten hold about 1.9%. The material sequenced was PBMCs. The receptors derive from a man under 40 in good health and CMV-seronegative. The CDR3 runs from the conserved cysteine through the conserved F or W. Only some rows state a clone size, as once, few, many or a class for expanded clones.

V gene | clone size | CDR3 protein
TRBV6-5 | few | CASSYGTGASNEQFF
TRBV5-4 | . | CASSLGLAGGSYNEQFF
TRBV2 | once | CASRVQPSYGYTF
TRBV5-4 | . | CASSTGGTPREQYF
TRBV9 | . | CASSVEGAGGPTDTQYF
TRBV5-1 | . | CASSLETSGRGETQYF
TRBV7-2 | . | CASSTVPTGGDRNQPQHF
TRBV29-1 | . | CSAGGAGGPYEQYF
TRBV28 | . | CASSNTGVGQPQHF
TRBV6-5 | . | CASSAGTSGRETQYF
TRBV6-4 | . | CASRRTSGNNEQFF
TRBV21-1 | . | CASTPLPRKNTGELFF
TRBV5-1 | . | CASGVQGGETQYF
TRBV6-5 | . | CASRRDLGTDTQYF
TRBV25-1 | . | CATNPDFQETQYF
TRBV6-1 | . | CAIGQGGGNEKLFF
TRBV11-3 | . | CASSLDTGPEQFF
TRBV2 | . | CASSDESGGWVETQYF
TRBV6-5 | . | CASSRTGIHSYEQYF
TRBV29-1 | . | CSVFRTGDNEQFF
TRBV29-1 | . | CSVDKRLSGGRYEQYF
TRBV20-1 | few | CSARGLNEQFF
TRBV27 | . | CASSLLQPGQARYEQYF
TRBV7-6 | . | CASSSVTSGRKETQYF
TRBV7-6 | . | CASSLEAGALYEQYF
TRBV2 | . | CASRYRTEKLFF
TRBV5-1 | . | CASSFVKGSNSLNTGELFF
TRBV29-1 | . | CSGVQGYGYTF
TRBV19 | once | CASSTNSETWEQYF
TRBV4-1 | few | CASSLTAESGAFF
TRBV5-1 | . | CASSVHSTYEQYF
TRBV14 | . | CASSRLGVETQYF
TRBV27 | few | CASSQKPRAIQETQYF
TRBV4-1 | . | CASIPPPGASGTSYEQYF
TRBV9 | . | CASSVAGASSYEQYF
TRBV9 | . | CASSVVSGGREDEQFF
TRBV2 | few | CASSDPVAGLYAQYF
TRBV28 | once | CASSFSSSGSNWQYF
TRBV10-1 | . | CASSEAGLGDNSPLHF
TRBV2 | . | CASRETSGNEQFF
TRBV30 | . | CAWSRDRGNCGYTF
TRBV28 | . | CASSTSGSSYNSPLHF
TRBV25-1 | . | CASSEGQGRGTDTQYF
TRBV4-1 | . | CASRGSGQSNEKLFF